This T cell receptor beta chain comes out of a study of cytomegalovirus exposure and HLA in healthy donors. The overall study: An early release of data contained around 80 million unique TCRs, which came from HLA-typed donors.

The germline gives CDR1 MGHDK, CDR2 SYGVNS. The CDR3 is 12 amino acids. V lost 3 bases to trimming and J lost 11 bases, with 10 bases between them. This clone was observed a handful of times. Its antigen is undetermined. Broader study findings: Later analysis placed DRB1 highest and HLA-C lowest in TCR association rates, which differed by HLA locus. In an earlier analysis, most TCR beta V segments were productive about 90% or about 30% of the time.

Both 60 Vbeta primers and 13 Jbeta primers went into the PCR. Some clones are missing from TCRdb's copy, which holds only in-frame ones; the method was immunoSEQ multiplex PCR. The table lists approximately 70,000 clones, approximately 74% of them singletons, with 20% to 25% in the top ten. The origin of this receptor is a woman aged 30 to 39 in good health and CMV-seropositive. V usage is TRBV25-1 and J usage is TRBJ1-4; D unresolved. The sequencing input was PBMCs. CDR3: CASSDGQRKLFF. CDR3 bases: TGTGCCAGCAGTGACGGGCAGCGGAAACTGTTTTTT.